This T cell receptor (beta chain) appears in the sequencing data of a study of post-analysis software for immune sequencing data. Germline V gives CDR1 MNHEY, CDR2 SMNVEV (reference sequence). The CDR3 is 16 residues long. A note on this clonotype: Antigen unknown. At one of its ends the junction is not consistent with the germline gene, which may arise from a read error.

Tagging with unique molecular identifiers was a feature of the TCR beta cDNA libraries. TCRdb ran MiXCR on the PCR reads and lists one entry per CDR3 protein. The table includes around 770,000 distinct CDR3 sequences, under 60% detected once. Notes on the study in general: Elevated frequency relative to controls characterized roughly 5 TRBV segments in patients, TRBV5-6, TRBV5-1 and TRBV20-1 among them.

The sample consisted of blood. V is TRBV27 and J is TRBJ1-2, with 7 nucleotides matching TRBD1. The receptor's source is a girl aged 10 to 17 with multiple sclerosis. CDR3 sequence (DNA): TGTGCCGGCAGTCACACTAAGGTGGGACAGAACTATGGCTACACCTTC. This encodes CAGSHTKVGQNYGYTF.